The clone carrying this T cell receptor beta chain showed up just a few times. Its target is unknown. The authors' processing: CDR3 differences across clinicopathological groups were used to build a distant-metastasis classifier for papillary thyroid cancer. TCRdb recomputed clones from the PCR reads via MiXCR. V and J calls and clone size were set by TCRdb, not the authors. The data show roughly 70,000 clones, roughly 18% seen once. The entry originates in a study of metastatic and nonmetastatic thyroid tumors. Study summary: Comparison of repertoires was carried out across blood and tumor or nodule tissue from malignant and benign thyroid patients.

Treatment of any kind had been given to no patient before thyroid surgery. Study-level points and caveats: TCR beta diversity was reportedly significantly higher in malignant thyroid tumors than benign nodules, in blood and tumor.

This clonotype was sampled from a female donor with papillary thyroid cancer or a benign thyroid nodule (not recorded which). Some clones in this sample may be carry-over from other donors' samples. The sequenced material came from blood.

The CDR3 loop is CASVGHLAEAYNEQFF. The CDR3 region has the DNA TGTGCCAGCGTGGGTCACCTAGCGGAAGCCTACAATGAGCAGTTCTTC. The J gene is TRBJ2-1, the V gene TRBV6-1, with 7 bases that match TRBD2. With 8 bases clipped from V and 2 bases from J, the junction kept 12 bases outside the gene matches. The CDR3 has 16 amino acids. Germline V CDR1 and CDR2: MNHNS, SASEGT.